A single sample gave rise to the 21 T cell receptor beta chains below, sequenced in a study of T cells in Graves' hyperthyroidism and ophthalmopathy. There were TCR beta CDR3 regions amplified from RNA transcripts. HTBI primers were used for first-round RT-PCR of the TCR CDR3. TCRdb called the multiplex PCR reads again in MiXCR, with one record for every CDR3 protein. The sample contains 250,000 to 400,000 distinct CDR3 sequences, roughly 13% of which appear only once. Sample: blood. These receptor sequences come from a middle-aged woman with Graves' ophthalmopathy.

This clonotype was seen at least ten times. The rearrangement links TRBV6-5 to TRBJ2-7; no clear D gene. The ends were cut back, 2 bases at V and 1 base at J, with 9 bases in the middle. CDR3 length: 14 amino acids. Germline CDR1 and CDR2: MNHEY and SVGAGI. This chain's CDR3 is CASSYTSGSYEQYF. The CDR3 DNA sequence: TGTGCCAGCAGTTACACGTCGGGTTCCTACGAGCAGTACTTC.

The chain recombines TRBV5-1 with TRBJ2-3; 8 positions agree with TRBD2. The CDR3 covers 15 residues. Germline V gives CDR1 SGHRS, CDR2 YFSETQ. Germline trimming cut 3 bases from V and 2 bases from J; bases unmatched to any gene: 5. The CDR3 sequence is CASSSLAGLTDTQYF. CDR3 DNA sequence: TGCGCCAGCAGCTCCTTAGCGGGGCTCACAGATACGCAGTATTTT.

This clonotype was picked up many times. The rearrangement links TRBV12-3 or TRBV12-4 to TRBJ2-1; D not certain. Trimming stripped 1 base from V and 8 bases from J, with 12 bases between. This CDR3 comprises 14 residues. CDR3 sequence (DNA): TGTGCCAGCAGTTTAGGTAGGAATGGGGATGAGCAGTTCTTC. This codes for CASSLGRNGDEQFF.

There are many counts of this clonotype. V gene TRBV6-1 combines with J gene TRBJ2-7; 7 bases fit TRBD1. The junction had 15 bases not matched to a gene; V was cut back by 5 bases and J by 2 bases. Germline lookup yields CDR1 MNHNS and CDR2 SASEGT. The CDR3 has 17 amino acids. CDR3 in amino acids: CASSRIPPGQQTYEQYF. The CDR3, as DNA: TGTGCCAGCAGTAGAATCCCTCCGGGACAGCAGACCTACGAGCAGTACTTC.

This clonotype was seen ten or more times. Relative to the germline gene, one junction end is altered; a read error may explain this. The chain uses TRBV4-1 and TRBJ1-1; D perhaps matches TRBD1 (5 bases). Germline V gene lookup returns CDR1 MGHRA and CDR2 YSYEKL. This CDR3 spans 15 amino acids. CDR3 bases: TGCGCCAGCAGCCAAGTGCCGGGGGGGAACGCTGAAGCTTTCTTT. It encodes CASSQVPGGNAEAFF.

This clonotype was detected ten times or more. The CDR3 loop reads CASSVRGLGGYGYTF. The CDR3, as DNA: TGTGCCAGCAGTGTGAGGGGCCTTGGGGGCTATGGCTACACCTTC. The chain couples TRBV2 to TRBJ1-2; D is perhaps TRBD1 (5 bases). V was pared by 4 bases and J by 4 bases, with 16 bases between. CDR3 size: 15 residues. CDR1 and CDR2 (germline): SNHLY, FYNNEI.

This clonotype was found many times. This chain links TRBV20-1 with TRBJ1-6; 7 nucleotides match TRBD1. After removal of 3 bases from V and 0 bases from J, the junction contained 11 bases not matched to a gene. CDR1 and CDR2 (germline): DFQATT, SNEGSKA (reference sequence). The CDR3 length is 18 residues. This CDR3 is CSASNSPGGSSYNSPLHF. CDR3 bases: TGCAGTGCTAGTAATAGCCCAGGGGGGAGCTCCTATAATTCACCCCTCCACTTT.

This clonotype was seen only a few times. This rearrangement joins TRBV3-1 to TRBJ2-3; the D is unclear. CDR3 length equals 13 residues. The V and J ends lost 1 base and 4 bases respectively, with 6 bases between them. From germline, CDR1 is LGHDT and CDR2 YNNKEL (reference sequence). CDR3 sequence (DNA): TGTGCCAGCAGCCAAGGTTTTTCAGATACGCAGTATTTT. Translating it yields CASSQGFSDTQYF.

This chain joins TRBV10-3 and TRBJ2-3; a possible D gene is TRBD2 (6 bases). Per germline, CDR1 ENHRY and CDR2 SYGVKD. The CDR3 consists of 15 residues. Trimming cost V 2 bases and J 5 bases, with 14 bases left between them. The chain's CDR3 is CAISERGGEQDTQYF. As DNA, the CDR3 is TGTGCCATCAGTGAGCGTGGAGGGGAGCAAGATACGCAGTATTTT.

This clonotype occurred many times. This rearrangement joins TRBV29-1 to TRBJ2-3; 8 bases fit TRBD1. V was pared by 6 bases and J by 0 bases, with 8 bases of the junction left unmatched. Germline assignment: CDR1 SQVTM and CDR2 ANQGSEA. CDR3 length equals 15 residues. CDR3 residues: CSVHRQGPSTDTQYF. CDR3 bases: TGCAGCGTGCACCGACAGGGGCCTAGCACAGATACGCAGTATTTT.

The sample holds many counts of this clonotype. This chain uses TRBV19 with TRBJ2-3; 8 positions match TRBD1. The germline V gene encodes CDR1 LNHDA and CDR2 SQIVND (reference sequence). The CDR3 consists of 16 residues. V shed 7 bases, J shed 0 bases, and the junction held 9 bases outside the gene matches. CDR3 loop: CASNQDRGLSTDTQYF. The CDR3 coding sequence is TGTGCCAGTAATCAAGACAGGGGACTTAGCACAGATACGCAGTATTTT.

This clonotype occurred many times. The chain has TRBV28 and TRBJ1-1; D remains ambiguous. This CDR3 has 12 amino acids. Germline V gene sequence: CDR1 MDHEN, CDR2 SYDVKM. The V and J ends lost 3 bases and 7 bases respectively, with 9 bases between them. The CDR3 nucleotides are TGTGCCAGCAGTTTCATAGGATTTGAAGCTTTCTTT. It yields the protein CASSFIGFEAFF.

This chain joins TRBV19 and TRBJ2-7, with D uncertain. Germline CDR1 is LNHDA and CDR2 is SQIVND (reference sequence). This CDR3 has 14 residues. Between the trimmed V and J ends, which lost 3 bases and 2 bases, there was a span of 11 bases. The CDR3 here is CASSMSVRPYEQYF. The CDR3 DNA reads TGTGCCAGTAGTATGAGTGTTCGACCCTACGAGCAGTACTTC. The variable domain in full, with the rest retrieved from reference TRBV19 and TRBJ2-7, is DGGITQSPKYLFRKEGQNVTLSCEQNLNHDAMYWYRQDPGQGLRLIYYSQIVNDFQKGDIAEGYSVSREKKESFPLTVTSAQKNPTAFYLCASSMSVRPYEQYFGPGTRLTVT.

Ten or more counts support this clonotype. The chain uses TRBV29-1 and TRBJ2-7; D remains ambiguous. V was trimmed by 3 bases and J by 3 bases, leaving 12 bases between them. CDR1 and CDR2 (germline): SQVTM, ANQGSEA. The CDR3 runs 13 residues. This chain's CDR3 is CSVDSTESYEQYF. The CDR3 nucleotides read TGCAGCGTTGACAGTACAGAAAGCTACGAGCAGTACTTC.

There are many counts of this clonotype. The CDR3 loop reads CASSVAGTGARNEQFF. CDR3 bases: TGTGCCAGCAGCGTAGCAGGGACAGGGGCTCGAAATGAGCAGTTCTTC. This chain connects TRBV9 to TRBJ2-1; 10 positions agree with TRBD1. CDR1 and CDR2 from the germline V gene are SGDLS and YYNGEE. CDR3 length equals 16 residues. With V trimmed by 0 bases and J by 7 bases, 7 bases remained unmatched.

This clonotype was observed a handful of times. CDR3 bases: TGTGCCAGCAGCTCGAGTGACAGGGGTTACAATGAGCAGTTCTTC. It translates to CASSSSDRGYNEQFF. The chain uses TRBV7-6 and TRBJ2-1; the match to TRBD1 covers 8 bases. The V and J ends lost 4 bases and 4 bases, in that order; junction bases with no gene match: 6. The germline CDR1 and CDR2 sequences are SGHVS and FNYEAQ. This CDR3 has 15 amino acids.

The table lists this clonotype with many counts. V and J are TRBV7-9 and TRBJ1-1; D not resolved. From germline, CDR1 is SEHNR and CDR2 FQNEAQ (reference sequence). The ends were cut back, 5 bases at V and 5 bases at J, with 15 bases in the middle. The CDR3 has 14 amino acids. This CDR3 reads CASSPQGLSTEAFF. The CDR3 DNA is TGTGCCAGCAGCCCGCAAGGTTTGAGTACTGAAGCTTTCTTT.

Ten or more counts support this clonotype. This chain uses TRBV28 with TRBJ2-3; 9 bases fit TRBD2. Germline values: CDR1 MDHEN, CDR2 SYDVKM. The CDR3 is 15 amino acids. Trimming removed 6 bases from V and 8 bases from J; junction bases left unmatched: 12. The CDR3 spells CASSPAGGIESTQYF. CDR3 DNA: TGTGCCAGCAGCCCCGCGGGAGGGATCGAATCTACGCAGTATTTT.

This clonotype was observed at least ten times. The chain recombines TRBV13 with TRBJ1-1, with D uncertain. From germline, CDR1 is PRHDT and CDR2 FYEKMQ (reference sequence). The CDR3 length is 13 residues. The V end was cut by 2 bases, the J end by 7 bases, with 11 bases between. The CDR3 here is CASSLSLDFEAFF. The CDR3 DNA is TGTGCCAGCAGCTTATCTCTGGACTTTGAAGCTTTCTTT.

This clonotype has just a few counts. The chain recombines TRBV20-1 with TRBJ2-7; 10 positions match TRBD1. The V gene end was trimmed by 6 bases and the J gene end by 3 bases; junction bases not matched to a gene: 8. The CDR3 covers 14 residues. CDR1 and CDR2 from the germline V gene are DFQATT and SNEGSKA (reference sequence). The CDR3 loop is CSALHRDRGYEQYF. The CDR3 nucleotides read TGCAGTGCCCTTCACCGGGACAGGGGCTACGAGCAGTACTTC.

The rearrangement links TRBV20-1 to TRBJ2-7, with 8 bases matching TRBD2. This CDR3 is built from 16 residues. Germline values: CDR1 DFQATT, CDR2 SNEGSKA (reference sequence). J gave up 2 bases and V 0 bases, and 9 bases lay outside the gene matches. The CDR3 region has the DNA TGCAGTGCTAGAGATCTAACGGGAGGGTCAACCTACGAGCAGTACTTC. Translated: CSARDLTGGSTYEQYF.